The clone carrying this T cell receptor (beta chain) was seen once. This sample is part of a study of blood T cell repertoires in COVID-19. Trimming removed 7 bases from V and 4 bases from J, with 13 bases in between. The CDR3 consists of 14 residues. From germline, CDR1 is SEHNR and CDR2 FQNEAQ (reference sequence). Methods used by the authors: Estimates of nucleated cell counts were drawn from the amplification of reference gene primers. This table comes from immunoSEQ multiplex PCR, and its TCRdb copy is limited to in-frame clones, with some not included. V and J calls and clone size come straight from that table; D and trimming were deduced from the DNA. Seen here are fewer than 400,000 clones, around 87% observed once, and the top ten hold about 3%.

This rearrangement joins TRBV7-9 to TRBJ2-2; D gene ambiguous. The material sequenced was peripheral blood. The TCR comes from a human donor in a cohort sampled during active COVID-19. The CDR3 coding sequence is TGTGCCAGCATGGGCCCCTCCACCACCGGGGAGCTGTTTTTT. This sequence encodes CASMGPSTTGELFF.